This T cell receptor beta chain was retrieved from a study of CXCR3-negative and CXCR3-positive naive CD8 T cells. The CDR3 has 15 residues. Germline V gives CDR1 SQVTM, CDR2 ANQGSEA. 5' RACE that incorporated UMI labels was used to prepare the TRB cDNA libraries. TCRdb reanalyzed the 5' RACE reads, giving one entry per CDR3 protein sequence and no DNA. Across approximately 83,000 distinct CDR3 sequences, the top ten clones capture 1.6% of the sample. Among CD8+ T cells, naive ones were CD45RO-CCR7+CD27+CD95-. The receptor was isolated from a human donor in good health. Some clones in this sample may be carry-over from other donors' samples. Sequences were obtained from naive CXCR3- CD8+ T cells from blood. Subset specified: CD45RO-CCR7+CD27+CD95- naive CD8+ T cells lacking CXCR3 (TNR3-). V is TRBV29-1 and J is TRBJ2-7; the D gene TCRdb calls, TRBD1, cannot be checked with no DNA. CDR3 loop: CSVESERGRDYEQYF.